Sequencing of this T cell receptor (beta chain) was carried out in a study of regulatory T cells in long-lasting Graves disease. This clonotype was counted at least ten times. Antigen: not known. CDR3 regions were amplified by Arm-PCR using iRepertoire HTBI primers to build TCR beta libraries. TCRdb re-called the multiplex PCR reads through MiXCR, storing one row per CDR3 protein. Among 400,000 to 500,000 distinct CDR3 sequences listed, 15% were seen once. The study's findings and limits: Having only a small sample size may have limited accuracy.

Time point meaning: newly diagnosed GD, antithyroid drugs for less than 3 months. Generation of the TCR library employed RNA extracted from PBMCs. Germline CDR1 is SEHNR and CDR2 is FQNEAQ (reference sequence). V dropped 5 bases and J dropped 14; count of bases not matched to a gene: 8. The CDR3 covers 12 residues. These data also featured in a second study, about T cells in Graves' hyperthyroidism and ophthalmopathy.

The TCR originated in a young woman with Graves disease. The chain has TRBV7-9 and TRBJ2-3, with TRBD2 matching over 9 bases. The material sequenced was peripheral blood mononuclear cells (PBMCs), taken at new diagnosis, from a patient treated with antithyroid drugs. This CDR3 reads CASSPPVAGVYF. The DNA of the CDR3 is TGTGCCAGCAGCCCCCCCGTAGCGGGAGTGTATTTT. The entire variable domain, with the rest obtained from reference TRBV7-9 and TRBJ2-3, is as follows: DTGVSQNPRHKITKRGQNVTFRCDPISEHNRLYWYRQTLGQGPEFLTYFQNEAQLEKSRLLSDRFSAERPKGSFSTLEIQRTEQGDSAMYLCASSPPVAGVYFGPGTRLTVL.